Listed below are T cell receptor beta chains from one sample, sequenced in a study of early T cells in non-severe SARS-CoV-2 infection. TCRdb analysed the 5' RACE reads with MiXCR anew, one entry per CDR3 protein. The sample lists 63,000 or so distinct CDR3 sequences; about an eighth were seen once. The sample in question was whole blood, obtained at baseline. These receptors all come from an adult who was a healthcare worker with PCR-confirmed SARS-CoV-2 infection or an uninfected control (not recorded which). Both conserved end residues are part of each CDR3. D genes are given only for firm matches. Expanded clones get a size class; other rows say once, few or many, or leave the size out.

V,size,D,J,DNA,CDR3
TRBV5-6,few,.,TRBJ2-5,TGTGCCAGCAGCTTGGCCCATTTGGCGTCCCAGTACTTC,CASSLAHLASQYF
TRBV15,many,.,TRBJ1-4,TGTGCCACCAGCGACCCCAAATTGGACGGAAATGAAAAACTGTTTTTT,CATSDPKLDGNEKLFF
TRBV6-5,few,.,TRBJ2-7,TGTGCCAGCAGCCAACAGGGGGGGTACGAGCAGTACTTC,CASSQQGGYEQYF
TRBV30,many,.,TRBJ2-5,TGTGCCTGGAGAGGACCGAAAGGGGCCCAGTACTTC,CAWRGPKGAQYF
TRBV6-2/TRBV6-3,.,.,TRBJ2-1,TGTGCCAGCAGCCGGGACCATTACAATGAGCAGTTCTTC,CASSRDHYNEQFF
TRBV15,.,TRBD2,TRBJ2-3,TGTGCCACCACCCCGGGGCTAGCGGACACAGATACGCAGTATTTT,CATTPGLADTDTQYF
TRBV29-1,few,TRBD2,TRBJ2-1,TGCAGCGTAGTGACTAGCAGGTACAATGAGCAGTTCTTC,CSVVTSRYNEQFF
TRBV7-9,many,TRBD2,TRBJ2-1,TGTGCCAGCAGCTCCAGGCCGGGACTAGCGGGGGGCTTCTCCTACAATGAGCAGTTCTTC,CASSSRPGLAGGFSYNEQFF
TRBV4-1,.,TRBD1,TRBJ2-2,TGCGCCAGCAGCCAAGATCTCCAGGGGGCGAACACCGGGGAGCTGTTTTTT,CASSQDLQGANTGELFF
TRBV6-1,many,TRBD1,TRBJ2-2,TGTGCCAGCAGTGTTCAGACAGGGGCCGGGGAGCTGTTTTTT,CASSVQTGAGELFF
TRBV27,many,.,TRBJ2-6,TGTGCCAGCAGTTTCGTTGGCGCGGGCGCCGTCCTGACTTTC,CASSFVGAGAVLTF
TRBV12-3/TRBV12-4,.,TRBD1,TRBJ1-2,TGTGCCAGCAGTTTCACAGGGGGAAATGGCTACACCTTC,CASSFTGGNGYTF
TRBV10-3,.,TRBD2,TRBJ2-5,TGTGCCATCAGGGGGACTACCTCTGGAGAGACCCAGTACTTC,CAIRGTTSGETQYF
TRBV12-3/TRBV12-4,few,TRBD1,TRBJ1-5,TGTGCCAGCAGAAAGACGGGGACAGGGTTTCAGCCCCAGCATTTT,CASRKTGTGFQPQHF
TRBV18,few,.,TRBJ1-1,TGTGCCAGCTCACTATTTGGACGGGGTCTGAACACTGAAGCTTTCTTT,CASSLFGRGLNTEAFF
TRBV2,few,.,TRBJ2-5,TGTGCCAGCACTCGCCGTGGGGAGACCCAGTACTTC,CASTRRGETQYF
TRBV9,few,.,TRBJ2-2,TGTGCCAGCAGCGTAGAGGAAGGAGGAACCGGGGAGCTGTTTTTT,CASSVEEGGTGELFF
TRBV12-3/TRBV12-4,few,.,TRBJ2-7,TGTGCCAGCAGTGTGGTCCCTGGGTACGAGCAGTACTTC,CASSVVPGYEQYF
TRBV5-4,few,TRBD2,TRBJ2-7,TGTGCCAGCAGCTGGACTAGCGGGAGGGCGAACCGGAACTACGAGCAGTACTTC,CASSWTSGRANRNYEQYF
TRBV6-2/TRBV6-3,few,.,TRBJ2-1,TGTGCCAGCAGTAATAGTGGAGGGCGGGGCGCCTACAATGAGCAGTTCTTC,CASSNSGGRGAYNEQFF
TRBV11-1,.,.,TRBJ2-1,TGTGCCAGCAGCTCGACCGGGACAGACGCTAGCGGAACCTACAATGAGCAGTTCTTC,CASSSTGTDASGTYNEQFF
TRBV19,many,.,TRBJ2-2,TGTGCCAGTCGATCAGGACCGTTCGAGGGGGAGCTGTTTTTT,CASRSGPFEGELFF
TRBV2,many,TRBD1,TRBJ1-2,TGTGCCAGCAGGGGACAGGGCGGCCCTAACTATGGCTACACCTTC,CASRGQGGPNYGYTF
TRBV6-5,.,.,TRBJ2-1,TGTGCCAGCAGTTATGGGGGGGCTTACAATGAGCAGTTCTTC,CASSYGGAYNEQFF
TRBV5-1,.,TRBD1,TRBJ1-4,TGCGCCAGCAGCTTGGACAGGGGAAATGAAAAACTGTTTTTT,CASSLDRGNEKLFF
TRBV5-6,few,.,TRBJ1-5,TGTGCCAGCAGCTTGGCGAATCAGCCCCAGCATTTT,CASSLANQPQHF
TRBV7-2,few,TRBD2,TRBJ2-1,TGTGCCAGCAGCCTCGCTTCGGCCGGGGGGGCGTATGAGCAGTTCTTC,CASSLASAGGAYEQFF
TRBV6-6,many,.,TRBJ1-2,TGTGCCAGCAGTTACTCGGAACAGGGAGGCGGCTACACCTTC,CASSYSEQGGGYTF